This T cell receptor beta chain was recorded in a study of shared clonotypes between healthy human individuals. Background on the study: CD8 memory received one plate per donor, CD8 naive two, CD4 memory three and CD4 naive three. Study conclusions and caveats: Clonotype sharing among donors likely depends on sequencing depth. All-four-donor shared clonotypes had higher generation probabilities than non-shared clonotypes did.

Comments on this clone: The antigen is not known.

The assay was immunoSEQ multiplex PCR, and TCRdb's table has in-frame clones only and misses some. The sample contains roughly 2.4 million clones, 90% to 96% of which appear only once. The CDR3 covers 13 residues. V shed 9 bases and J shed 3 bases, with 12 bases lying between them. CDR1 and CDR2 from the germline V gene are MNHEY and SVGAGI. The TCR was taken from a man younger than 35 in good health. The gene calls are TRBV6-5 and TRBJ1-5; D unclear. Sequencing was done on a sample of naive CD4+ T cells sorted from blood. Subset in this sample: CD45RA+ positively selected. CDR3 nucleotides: TGTGCCAGTTCTCCCAGCCTCAATCAGCCCCAGCATTTT. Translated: CASSPSLNQPQHF.